What follows describes a single T cell receptor (beta chain). V was pared by 0 bases and J by 5 bases, with 11 bases between. The CDR3 has 14 amino acids. Per germline, CDR1 SGHNT and CDR2 YYREEE (reference sequence). Per the authors' pipeline: Nucleated cell counts were estimated from reference gene primer amplification. Only in-frame clones appear in the TCRdb table, and some are missing; sequencing was by immunoSEQ multiplex PCR. The V and J calls and clone size are taken from that table; D and trimming were inferred from the DNA. The profile shows more than 85,000 clones, 91% of them singletons. This entry is derived from a study of blood T cell repertoires in COVID-19. Across the whole study: COVID-19 samples collected from the United States, Italy and Spain covered acute and convalescent phases. From T cells, B-cell-depleted T cells, or PBMCs came the material, which was cDNA or gDNA.

Sequencing used peripheral blood. The receptor's source is a man between 18 and 29 years old with acute or convalescent COVID-19. This chain uses TRBV5-4 with TRBJ2-5, with TRBD1 as a possible D gene (6 bases). The CDR3 spells CASSLAGVEETQYF. The CDR3 DNA is TGTGCCAGCAGCTTGGCAGGGGTGGAGGAGACCCAGTACTTC.